This TCR beta chain was captured in a study of blood T cells in healthy people across ages. On this clonotype itself: No antigen is known for it.

It was with a sample-barcoded 5' primer and a J-beta primer mix that a second PCR of about 7 to 12 cycles was run. TCRdb reprocessed the 5' RACE reads with MiXCR, giving one entry per CDR3 protein. The sample yields about 730,000 distinct CDR3 sequences, 35% to 45% seen once. General study results and limits: Samples with more naive T cells showed higher observed beta diversity.

V lost 4 bases and J lost 7; bases outside the gene matches: 5. Germline V gene data show CDR1 as MGHDK and CDR2 as SYGVNS. This CDR3 comprises 14 residues. The sample comprised blood. The sequence was obtained from a woman between 55 and 75 years old in good health. V and J are TRBV25-1 and TRBJ1-5, with TRBD1 identical over 9 bases. Here the CDR3 DNA reads TGTGCCAGCAGTGTACAGGGGGCTGGGCAGCCCCAGCATTTT. Amino acids: CASSVQGAGQPQHF.